This T cell receptor beta chain was found in a study of control samples from healthy donors and cancer patients. This clone was seen only once. Libraries were prepared by immunoSEQ multiplex PCR; TCRdb keeps only in-frame clonotypes and omits some of them. The sample has about 89,000 clones, 86% seen once. The sequencing sample was made of blood. The receptor was derived from a man in his thirties or forties in good health.

In DNA, the CDR3 is TGTGCCAGCAGCCCAACTGGCTCCTACGAGCAGTACTTC. Residues: CASSPTGSYEQYF. The V gene is TRBV7-3, the J gene TRBJ2-7; no clear D. The CDR3 loop spans 13 amino acids. Germline V gene sequence: CDR1 SGHTA, CDR2 FQGTGA. V shed 5 bases and J shed 0 bases, with 8 bases lying between them.